This T cell receptor beta chain was captured in a study of cytomegalovirus exposure and HLA in healthy donors. Study summary: HLA-typed donors were the source of about 81 million unique TCRs held in an early data release. Study-wide results and caveats: Later analysis suggested links between common viral pathogens and several top significant clusters. In an earlier analysis, about 87% or about 30%: the productive usage of most TCR beta V segments. The authors later linked a missense DCLRE1C variant to TCR beta V- and J-gene trimming.

The PCR employed 60 Vbeta primers together with 13 Jbeta primers. Generated by immunoSEQ multiplex PCR, the TCRdb table keeps only in-frame clones and is missing some. The table shows more than 100,000 clones, with roughly 80% occurring only once. Concerning this clone: Its matching antigen is unknown. The sample contains more than one DNA sequence encoding this CDR3.

The CDR3 is 13 amino acids. Germline V lookup: CDR1 SGHRS, CDR2 YFSETQ. The ends lost 4 bases at V and 3 bases at J; junction bases unmatched: 1. This TCR derives from a man between 45 and 60 years old in good health and CMV-seropositive. J is TRBJ2-5 and V is TRBV5-1; 9 positions match TRBD2. The sample comprised PBMCs. CDR3 sequence (DNA): TGCGCCAGCAGCCTAGCGGGGAAAGAGACCCAGTACTTC. Protein sequence: CASSLAGKETQYF. The full variable domain, with the rest looked up from reference TRBV5-1 and TRBJ2-5, is KAGVTQTPRYLIKTRGQQVTLSCSPISGHRSVSWYQQTPGQGLQFLFEYFSETQRNKGNFPGRFSGRQFSNSRSEMNVSTLELGDSALYLCASSLAGKETQYFGPGTRLLVL.